The entry below gives a single T cell receptor beta chain sequence along with its context. The antigen is unknown. The length of the CDR3 is 16 residues. The V and J ends lost 1 base and 10 bases, in that order; junction bases with no gene match: 12. Germline V CDR1 and CDR2: SGHTA, FQGNSA. The sample is drawn from a study of early T cells in non-severe SARS-CoV-2 infection. Regarding the study as a whole: Matching against VDJdb likely underestimated virus-specific expansions, favoring anti-spike CD8.

TCRdb re-called the 5' RACE reads with MiXCR, one entry per CDR3 protein. The repertoire has 75,000 to 100,000 distinct CDR3 sequences, roughly 15% of them found once; the top ten carry 0.95% to 1.5%. Material for sequencing was whole blood. The rearrangement links TRBV7-2 to TRBJ2-1; 8 bases map to TRBD2. This clonotype was obtained from an adult who was a healthcare worker with PCR-confirmed SARS-CoV-2 infection or an uninfected control (not recorded which). The CDR3 sequence is CASSLGRAGGTEEQFF. The DNA for the CDR3 is TGTGCCAGCAGCTTAGGGCGCGCGGGAGGCACTGAGGAGCAGTTCTTC.